This is a list of T cell receptor beta chains from one sample in a study of T cell changes during pregnancy in multiple sclerosis. Here immunoSEQ multiplex PCR was the method, and the copy in TCRdb shows in-frame clones only, minus some. The sample holds around 60,000 clones, roughly nine tenths seen once. The sample here was CD4+ T cells from peripheral blood mononuclear cells, taken after pregnancy. These receptors were obtained from a female donor in good health, enrolled as a control in a pregnancy study. CDR3s include the opening cysteine and the closing phenylalanine or tryptophan. Each record gives: V gene, D gene, clone size, J gene, CDR3 protein, CDR3 DNA. The D gene is left open where the match is weak. Size values are once, few and many counts, or a class for expanded clones, and some rows have none.

TRBV19	TRBD1	once	TRBJ2-5	CASSPTGEETQYF	TGTGCCAGTAGCCCGACAGGGGAGGAGACCCAGTACTTC
TRBV19	TRBD1	NA	TRBJ1-6	CASKPGQGLSPLHF	TGTGCCAGTAAGCCGGGACAGGGTTTGTCACCCCTCCACTTT
TRBV9	TRBD2	NA	TRBJ2-7	CASSASGGGNYEQYF	TGTGCCAGCAGCGCGTCCGGGGGGGGCAACTACGAGCAGTACTTC
TRBV18	TRBD1	NA	TRBJ2-7	CASSPGDRVGYEQYF	TGTGCCAGCTCACCCGGGGACAGGGTGGGATACGAGCAGTACTTC
TRBV30	NA	once	TRBJ2-5	CAWSVRETQYF	TGTGCCTGGAGTGTACGGGAGACCCAGTACTTC
TRBV7-7	TRBD1	NA	TRBJ2-2	CASRKGTVGELFF	TGTGCCAGCAGAAAGGGGACAGTCGGGGAGCTGTTTTTT
TRBV5-5	NA	few	TRBJ1-2	CASSPGGGNGYGYTF	TGTGCCAGCAGCCCCGGAGGAGGGAACGGCTATGGCTACACCTTC
TRBV5-4	TRBD1	NA	TRBJ2-5	CASSFNRDSDFQETQYF	TGTGCCAGCAGCTTCAACCGGGACAGCGACTTCCAAGAGACCCAGTACTTC
TRBV5-6	TRBD1	NA	TRBJ1-1	CASSFRDRGLKAFF	TGTGCCAGCAGCTTTCGGGACAGGGGTCTGAAGGCTTTCTTT
TRBV7-2	NA	NA	TRBJ1-4	CASSLRGVGEKLFF	TGTGCCAGCAGCTTACGGGGAGTAGGTGAAAAACTGTTTTTT
TRBV7-8	NA	NA	TRBJ2-3	CASSLARAPDTQYF	TGTGCCAGCAGCCTCGCTAGAGCTCCGGATACGCAGTATTTT
TRBV9	TRBD1	NA	TRBJ1-1	CASSVTGALNTEAFF	TGTGCCAGCAGCGTCACAGGGGCTTTAAACACTGAAGCTTTCTTT
TRBV27	NA	NA	TRBJ2-3	CASSPWPGSTDTQYF	TGTGCCAGCAGTCCCTGGCCAGGAAGCACAGATACGCAGTATTTT
TRBV7-3	NA	NA	TRBJ2-1	CASSPPSTSEQFF	TGTGCCAGCAGCCCCCCCTCGACTAGTGAGCAGTTCTTC
TRBV30	NA	NA	TRBJ1-1	CAWRIGLFGEAFF	TGTGCCTGGAGAATTGGGCTCTTCGGTGAAGCTTTCTTT
TRBV5-4	TRBD2	NA	TRBJ2-1	CASSMAGTSGTEQFF	TGTGCCAGCAGCATGGCCGGGACTAGCGGAACTGAGCAGTTCTTC
TRBV6-5	TRBD1	NA	TRBJ2-7	CASSYIGQGFFEQYF	TGTGCCAGCAGTTACATAGGACAGGGATTCTTCGAGCAGTACTTC
TRBV29-1	NA	few	TRBJ2-1	CSGGDRPTYNEQFF	TGCAGCGGGGGGGACAGACCTACCTACAATGAGCAGTTCTTC
TRBV7-3	TRBD1	NA	TRBJ1-6	CASSSKVPGQGNSPLHF	TGTGCCAGCAGTTCAAAAGTCCCGGGACAGGGAAATTCACCCCTCCACTTT
TRBV7-2	NA	NA	TRBJ2-3	CASSLAGLSTDTQYF	TGTGCCAGCAGCTTAGCGGGGCTAAGCACAGATACGCAGTATTTT
TRBV9	TRBD1	NA	TRBJ1-1	CASSVGTGLGTEAFF	TGTGCCAGCAGCGTGGGGACAGGGTTGGGCACTGAAGCTTTCTTT
TRBV30	TRBD1	NA	TRBJ2-7	CAWSVRDRVGEQYF	TGTGCCTGGAGTGTACGGGACAGGGTCGGCGAGCAGTACTTC
TRBV14	TRBD1	NA	TRBJ2-3	CASSQHRGVDTQYF	TGTGCCAGCAGCCAGCACAGGGGAGTCGATACGCAGTATTTT
TRBV7-9	TRBD1	NA	TRBJ2-5	CASSLPRTGGILETQYF	TGTGCCAGCAGCTTACCCCGGACAGGGGGGATTCTGGAGACCCAGTACTTC
TRBV23-1	NA	once	TRBJ2-7	CASNIGGDYEQYF	TGCGCCAGCAATATAGGGGGGGATTACGAGCAGTACTTC
TRBV10-3	TRBD1	NA	TRBJ1-5	CAISEYRGQAGHSNQPQHF	TGTGCCATCAGTGAGTATCGGGGACAGGCGGGTCATAGCAATCAGCCCCAGCATTTT
TRBV19	TRBD1	NA	TRBJ1-6	CASTGTENNSPLHF	TGTGCCAGTACCGGGACAGAAAATAATTCACCCCTCCACTTT
TRBV5-1	TRBD1	NA	TRBJ2-5	CASRIQGALGETQYF	TGCGCCAGCAGAATTCAGGGGGCGTTGGGAGAGACCCAGTACTTC
TRBV15	TRBD1	NA	TRBJ1-5	CATSETGIGGPQHF	TGTGCCACCAGCGAGACAGGGATTGGGGGGCCCCAGCATTTT
TRBV9	NA	once	TRBJ2-1	CASSATGFPYNEQFF	TGTGCCAGCAGCGCAACAGGGTTTCCCTACAATGAGCAGTTCTTC
TRBV7-9	TRBD1	NA	TRBJ1-2	CASSSGGTEYGYTF	TGTGCCAGCAGCTCAGGGGGGACAGAGTATGGCTACACCTTC
TRBV2	NA	NA	TRBJ2-1	CASSASEGGDNEQFF	TGTGCCAGCAGTGCCTCGGAGGGAGGAGACAATGAGCAGTTCTTC
TRBV29-1	TRBD1	NA	TRBJ1-4	CSGSQGAGEKLFF	TGCAGCGGATCACAGGGGGCTGGTGAAAAACTGTTTTTT
TRBV11-2	TRBD1	NA	TRBJ1-5	CASSLVTGSVGQPQHF	TGTGCCAGCAGCTTAGTGACAGGGAGTGTGGGACAGCCCCAGCATTTT
TRBV30	NA	NA	TRBJ1-5	CAWTVDSNQPQHF	TGTGCCTGGACAGTTGATAGCAATCAGCCCCAGCATTTT
TRBV29-1	TRBD2	NA	TRBJ2-2	CSVEDVSGGLGTGELFF	TGCAGCGTTGAAGATGTGAGCGGGGGCCTGGGGACCGGGGAGCTGTTTTTT
TRBV10-1	TRBD1	NA	TRBJ1-6	CASTGTGLRSPLHF	TGCGCCAGCACCGGGACAGGGTTAAGGTCACCCCTCCACTTT
TRBV5-1	NA	NA	TRBJ1-6	CASSDPQGRSPLHF	TGCGCCAGCAGCGATCCTCAGGGCAGGTCGCCCCTCCACTTT
TRBV5-6	TRBD1	NA	TRBJ1-6	CASSRDRANSPLHF	TGTGCCAGCAGCCGGGACAGGGCGAATTCACCCCTCCACTTT
TRBV9	NA	NA	TRBJ1-2	CASSVGVGSEGYTF	TGTGCCAGCAGCGTCGGGGTTGGGTCAGAGGGCTACACCTTC
TRBV19	TRBD1	few	TRBJ1-5	CASSMDRVGSQPQHF	TGTGCCAGTAGTATGGACAGGGTAGGTAGTCAGCCCCAGCATTTT
TRBV5-4	TRBD2	NA	TRBJ2-3	CASSSGLAGGADTQYF	TGTGCCAGCAGCTCGGGACTAGCGGGGGGGGCAGATACGCAGTATTTT
TRBV7-3	TRBD2	once	TRBJ2-3	CASSLIGGGSFSDTQYF	TGTGCCAGCAGCTTAATCGGGGGGGGAAGCTTTTCGGATACGCAGTATTTT
TRBV2	TRBD2	NA	TRBJ2-4	CASSGDRGLADKNIQYF	TGTGCCAGCAGTGGGGATCGGGGTCTAGCGGACAAAAACATTCAGTACTTC
TRBV29-1	NA	NA	TRBJ2-3	CSVERQRTDTQYF	TGCAGCGTTGAGAGACAACGCACAGATACGCAGTATTTT
TRBV19	NA	once	TRBJ1-5	CASRVWADNQPQHF	TGTGCCAGTAGGGTCTGGGCAGACAATCAGCCCCAGCATTTT